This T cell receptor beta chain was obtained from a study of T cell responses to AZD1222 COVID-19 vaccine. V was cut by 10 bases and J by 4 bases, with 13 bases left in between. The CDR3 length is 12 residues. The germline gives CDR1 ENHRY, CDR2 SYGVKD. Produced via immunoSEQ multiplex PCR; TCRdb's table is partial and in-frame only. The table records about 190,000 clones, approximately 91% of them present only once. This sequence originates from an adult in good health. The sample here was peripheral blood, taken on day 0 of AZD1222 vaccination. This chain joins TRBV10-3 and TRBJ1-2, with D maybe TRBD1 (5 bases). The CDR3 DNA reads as TGTGCCACCCTGGTGGGGGGCTATGGCTACACCTTC. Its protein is CATLVGGYGYTF.